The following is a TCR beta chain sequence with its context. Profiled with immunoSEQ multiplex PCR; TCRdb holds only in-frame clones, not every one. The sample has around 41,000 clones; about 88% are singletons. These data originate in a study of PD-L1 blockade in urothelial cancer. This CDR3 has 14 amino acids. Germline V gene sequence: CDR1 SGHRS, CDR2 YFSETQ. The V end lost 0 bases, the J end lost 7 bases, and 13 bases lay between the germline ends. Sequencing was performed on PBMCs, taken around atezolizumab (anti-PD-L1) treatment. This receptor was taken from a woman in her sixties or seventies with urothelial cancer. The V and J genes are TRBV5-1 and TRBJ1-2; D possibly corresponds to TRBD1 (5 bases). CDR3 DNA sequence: TGCGCCAGCAGCTTGGAGTCAGGGCTAGGTGGCTACACCTTC. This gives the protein CASSLESGLGGYTF. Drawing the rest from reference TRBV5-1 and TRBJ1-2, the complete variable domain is KAGVTQTPRYLIKTRGQQVTLSCSPISGHRSVSWYQQTPGQGLQFLFEYFSETQRNKGNFPGRFSGRQFSNSRSEMNVSTLELGDSALYLCASSLESGLGGYTFGSGTRLTVV.